The source of this T cell receptor beta chain is a study of spatial heterogeneity in lung cancer. Looking at the study overall: The study consistently detected more beta-chain than alpha-chain sequences. The library had UMIs, and each TCR and UMI pair averaged more than ten raw reads.

Documented time point: sample taken at primary tumor resection. Whole RNA was taken from tumor, nontumor lung or frozen PBMC; it was then sequenced unsorted. Samples were donated by 72 untreated early-stage non-small cell lung cancer patients. Germline CDR1 and CDR2: DFQATT and SNEGSKA (reference sequence). The ends were cut back, 6 bases at V and 2 bases at J, with 15 bases in the middle. This CDR3 is 14 amino acids long. Via MiXCR, TCRdb re-called the 5' RACE reads, giving one row per CDR3 protein. The sample has tens of thousands of distinct CDR3 sequences, under 25% seen once. Broader study findings: The study found ubiquitous expanded tumor TCRs in blood more at resection than follow-up.

This clonotype was observed a few times. Its antigen is currently unknown. The chain uses TRBV20-1 and TRBJ2-3; D unclear. The receptor was isolated from a male donor with early-stage non-small cell lung cancer. The input for sequencing was PBMCs, taken at surgery. CDR3 sequence (DNA): TGCAGTGCACATGAGTTAGGGAACACAGATACGCAGTATTTT. Protein: CSAHELGNTDTQYF.